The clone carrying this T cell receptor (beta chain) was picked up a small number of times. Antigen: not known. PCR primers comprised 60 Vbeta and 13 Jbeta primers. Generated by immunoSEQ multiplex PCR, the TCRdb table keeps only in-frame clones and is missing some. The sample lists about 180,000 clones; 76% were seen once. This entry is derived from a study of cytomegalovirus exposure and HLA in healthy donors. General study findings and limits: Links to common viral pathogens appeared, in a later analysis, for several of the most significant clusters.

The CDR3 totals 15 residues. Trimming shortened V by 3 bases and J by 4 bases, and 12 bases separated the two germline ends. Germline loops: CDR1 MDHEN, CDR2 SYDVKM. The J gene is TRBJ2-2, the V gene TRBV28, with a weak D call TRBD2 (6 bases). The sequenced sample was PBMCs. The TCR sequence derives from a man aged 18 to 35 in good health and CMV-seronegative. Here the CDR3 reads CASSFGSPRTGELFF. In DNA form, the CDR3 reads TGTGCCAGCAGTTTCGGGAGCCCCCGCACCGGGGAGCTGTTTTTT.